The clone carrying this TCR beta chain was seen many times. This entry belongs to a study of molecular identifiers for immune sequencing clone quantification. TCRdb used MiXCR to reprocess the PCR reads, holding one entry per CDR3 protein. The sample lists around 460,000 distinct CDR3 sequences, around 21% occurring once. The V gene's germline CDR1 is LGHNT and CDR2 FRNRAP. V was trimmed by 4 bases and J by 6 bases, leaving 8 bases between them. The CDR3 runs to 12 residues. V and J are TRBV12-5 and TRBJ2-3, with D tentatively TRBD2 (6 bases). The source of this sequence is a human donor in good health. Some libraries in this study had Jurkat cell RNA spiked in. The sequenced sample was naive CD8+ T cells from blood, with Jurkat cell RNA spiked in. Subset described: FACS-sorted CD8+CD4-CCR7+CD45RA+ naive T cells. Here the CDR3 DNA reads TGTGCTAGTGGTTCCGGAGGGGATACGCAGTATTTT. This encodes CASGSGGDTQYF.